Each of the 28 T cell receptor beta chains below was sequenced from the same sample in a study of human T cells and chemical hapten exposure. Time point given: patch test 1, 2 weeks after DPC sensitization. Sample treatment: therapeutic diphenylcyclopropenone sensitization with weekly scalp DPC. Each CDR3 protein gets one entry after TCRdb re-called the RACE reads with MiXCR. Counted here are under 200,000 distinct CDR3 sequences, approximately 15% occurring once; the ten biggest clones make up less than 2%. The sequencing used whole blood, collected in connection with sensitization to the hapten diphenylcyclopropenone (DPC). The receptors come from a woman in her thirties with alopecia areata. Some clones in this sample may be carry-over from other donors' samples.

This clonotype was recorded a few times. V and J are TRBV13 and TRBJ1-1; 7 bases match TRBD1. V lost 2 bases to trimming and J lost 6 bases; unmatched junction nucleotides: 6. Germline CDR1 and CDR2: PRHDT and FYEKMQ (reference sequence). The CDR3 is 14 residues long. CDR3 loop: CASSLRNGQAEAFF. The CDR3, as DNA: TGTGCCAGCAGCTTAAGGAATGGACAGGCTGAAGCTTTCTTT. The full variable domain, with the rest looked up from reference TRBV13 and TRBJ1-1, is AAGVIQSPRHLIKEKRETATLKCYPIPRHDTVYWYQQGPGQDPQFLISFYEKMQSDKGSIPDRFSAQQFSDYHSELNMSSLELGDSALYFCASSLRNGQAEAFFGQGTRLTVV.

This clonotype has a handful of counts. V and J are TRBV9 and TRBJ2-2, with D possibly matching TRBD1 (6 bases). V gave up 4 bases and J gave up 1 base, with 14 bases separating them. The germline CDR1 and CDR2 sequences are SGDLS and YYNGEE. The CDR3 runs to 16 residues. CDR3 sequence reads: CASSFDPGQNTGELFF. The CDR3 nucleotides are TGTGCCAGCAGCTTCGACCCGGGACAGAACACCGGGGAGCTGTTTTTT.

This clonotype was counted a few times. V and J are TRBV6-5 and TRBJ2-3; 7 bases fit TRBD2. There are 13 residues in the CDR3. The J segment lost 4 bases and the V segment lost 6 bases, leaving 4 bases of the junction unmatched. The germline V gene has CDR1 MNHEY and CDR2 SVGAGI. CDR3 in DNA: TGTGCCAGCAGACCCACTAGCGCAGATACGCAGTATTTT. Translated, it gives CASRPTSADTQYF.

This clonotype was seen ten or more times. The chain couples TRBV7-2 to TRBJ1-4, with D possibly TRBD1 on 6 matching bases. Trimming removed 2 bases at V and 7 bases at J, with 23 bases between. Looked up from germline, CDR1 is SGHTA and CDR2 is FQGNSA. CDR3 length: 18 residues. This chain's CDR3 is CASSLFIPGPMDSEKLFF. The CDR3 region has the DNA TGTGCCAGCAGCTTATTCATTCCGGGCCCGATGGACAGTGAAAAACTGTTTTTT.

This clonotype was counted between two and nine times. The chain recombines TRBV4-1 with TRBJ2-5; 7 nucleotides align to TRBD1. Germline assignment: CDR1 MGHRA and CDR2 YSYEKL. V was pared by 2 bases and J by 0 bases, with 6 bases of the junction left unmatched. The CDR3 has 16 residues. For the CDR3, the DNA is TGCGCCAGCAGCCAACCCGAGACAGGGCACCAAGAGACCCAGTACTTC. It encodes CASSQPETGHQETQYF.

This clonotype appeared many times. The genes are TRBV12-3 or TRBV12-4 and TRBJ1-4, with a possible D match to TRBD1 (6 bases). V was cut by 6 bases and J by 5 bases, with 13 bases left in between. The CDR3 spans 14 residues. The chain's CDR3 is CASRPTGRNEKLFF. Written as DNA, the CDR3 is TGTGCCAGCAGACCGACAGGAAGAAATGAAAAACTGTTTTTT.

This clonotype has only a few counts. V usage is TRBV11-3 and J usage is TRBJ1-2, with TRBD1 matching 10 bases. This CDR3 is built from 14 residues. Trimming took 5 bases from V and 3 from J; bases not matched to a gene: 3. Germline-derived CDR1 and CDR2 are SGHNT and YENEEA. CDR3 bases: TGTGCCAGCAGCCAGGGGACAGGGGACTATGGCTACACCTTC. Translating it yields CASSQGTGDYGYTF.

This clonotype was seen at least ten times. V gene TRBV18 combines with J gene TRBJ1-3; 11 nucleotides agree with TRBD1. In germline, CDR1 is KGHSH, CDR2 LQKENI. J was trimmed by 2 bases and V by 5 bases; bases with no gene match: 2. The CDR3 is made up of 15 amino acids. Written as DNA, the CDR3 is TGTGCCAGCTCATCGGACAGGGGGCCTGGAAACACCATATATTTT. It encodes CASSSDRGPGNTIYF.

This clonotype came up many times. This chain connects TRBV12-3 or TRBV12-4 to TRBJ1-3; D unresolved. CDR3 size: 15 residues. Trimming cost V 6 bases and J 1 base, with 13 bases left between them. In DNA form, the CDR3 reads TGTGCCAGCAGCCGCACAACCGGGTCTGGAAACACCATATATTTT. Translated, it gives CASSRTTGSGNTIYF.

This clonotype was counted many times. The chain is built from TRBV2 and TRBJ1-3; D remains ambiguous. CDR1 is SNHLY and CDR2 is FYNNEI in the germline V gene. Trimming shortened V by 2 bases and J by 1 base, and 9 bases separated the two germline ends. CDR3 size: 15 residues. CDR3 coding DNA: TGTGCCAGCAGTGAAAACGTGGGATCTGGAAACACCATATATTTT. As protein: CASSENVGSGNTIYF.

This clonotype has just a few counts. This chain connects TRBV10-3 to TRBJ1-5, with D unresolved. Germline V lookup: CDR1 ENHRY, CDR2 SYGVKD. This CDR3 comprises 17 residues. V was cut by 0 bases and J by 2 bases, with 14 bases left in between. The CDR3 DNA reads TGTGCCATCAGTGAGTCTGGGCCCCCGGCGGGCAATCAGCCCCAGCATTTT. This sequence encodes CAISESGPPAGNQPQHF.

This chain links TRBV7-9 with TRBJ2-3; D possibly matches TRBD1 or TRBD2 (5 bases each). V was clipped by 4 bases and J by 6 bases, with 14 bases between them. CDR3 size: 14 residues. CDR1 and CDR2 (germline): SEHNR, FQNEAQ (reference sequence). The CDR3 spells CASSSRREGDTQYF. The DNA for the CDR3 is TGTGCCAGCAGCTCGAGGAGAGAGGGGGATACGCAGTATTTT.

J is TRBJ2-7 and V is TRBV5-4; D is possibly TRBD1 or TRBD2 (6 bases each). The V and J ends lost 4 bases and 6 bases respectively, with 14 bases between them. CDR3 length: 13 residues. Germline-derived CDR1 and CDR2 are SGHNT and YYREEE (reference sequence). CDR3 in amino acids: CASSGRGVGEQYF. The CDR3 bases are TGTGCCAGCAGCGGAAGGGGGGTAGGCGAGCAGTACTTC.

This clonotype was seen a handful of times. V usage is TRBV4-3 and J usage is TRBJ2-7; 9 bases align to TRBD2. This CDR3 spans 16 amino acids. The trim removed 1 base at V and 2 bases at J, leaving 6 bases unmatched. Germline V gene data show CDR1 as LGHNA and CDR2 as YSLEER. CDR3 coding DNA: TGCGCCAGCAGCCAAGGGCGGCTAGCGGGGACCTACGAGCAGTACTTC. Protein: CASSQGRLAGTYEQYF.

This clonotype has more than one count but fewer than ten. This sequence joins TRBV6-5 and TRBJ2-3, with TRBD2 as a possible D gene (6 bases). The CDR3 totals 14 residues. Germline assignment: CDR1 MNHEY and CDR2 SVGAGI. Deletions cut 5 bases from V and 5 bases from J, with 14 bases between. The CDR3 region has the DNA TGTGCCAGCAGTCCTCAGCGGGTCAAAGATACGCAGTATTTT. Encoded protein: CASSPQRVKDTQYF.

This chain joins TRBV11-3 and TRBJ1-2, with a possible D match to TRBD1 (6 bases). Trimming shortened V by 0 bases and J by 7 bases, and 12 bases separated the two germline ends. CDR1 is SGHNT, CDR2 YENEEA, per germline. This CDR3 spans 14 amino acids. The CDR3 region has the DNA TGTGCCAGCAGCTTAGATCCGGGGGCAACTGGCTACACCTTC. It codes for CASSLDPGATGYTF. Full variable domain (rest looked up from reference TRBV11-3 and TRBJ1-2): EAGVVQSPRYKIIEKKQPVAFWCNPISGHNTLYWYLQNLGQGPELLIRYENEEAVDDSQLPKDRFSAERLKGVDSTLKIQPAELGDSAVYLCASSLDPGATGYTFGSGTRLTVV.

There are a few counts of this clonotype. The V and J genes are TRBV24-1 and TRBJ2-1, with 9 bases identical to TRBD2. V was clipped by 4 bases and J by 14 bases; unmatched bases: 11. Germline lookup yields CDR1 KGHDR and CDR2 SFDVKD. This CDR3 is built from 14 residues. The CDR3: CATSEGGRASEKFF. As DNA, the CDR3 is TGTGCCACCAGTGAAGGCGGGAGGGCCTCGGAGAAGTTCTTC.

The V call is TRBV28, the J call TRBJ2-1; possible D gene TRBD2, 5 bases. V gave up 2 bases and J gave up 3 bases, with 11 bases separating them. From germline, CDR1 is MDHEN and CDR2 SYDVKM. The CDR3 runs to 15 residues. For the CDR3, the DNA is TGTGCCAGCAGTTTAGGTAGCGACGACTACAATGAGCAGTTCTTC. Translating it yields CASSLGSDDYNEQFF.

This clonotype was observed at least ten times. The rearrangement links TRBV7-2 to TRBJ2-7; TRBD2 agrees at 14 bases. The V segment lost 0 bases and the J segment 3 bases; nucleotides outside the gene matches: 1. CDR3 length equals 16 residues. CDR1 is SGHTA, CDR2 FQGNSA, per germline. The CDR3 sequence is CASSLAGTSGSYEQYF. The CDR3 DNA reads TGTGCCAGCAGCTTAGCAGGGACTAGCGGGAGCTACGAGCAGTACTTC. Full variable domain (missing parts from reference TRBV7-2 and TRBJ2-7): GAGVSQSPSNKVTEKGKDVELRCDPISGHTALYWYRQSLGQGLEFLIYFQGNSAPDKSGLPSDRFSAERTGGSVSTLTIQRTQQEDSAVYLCASSLAGTSGSYEQYFGPGTRLTVT.

The chain joins TRBV19 to TRBJ1-3; no reliable D call. V gave up 6 bases and J gave up 5 bases, with 8 bases separating them. The CDR3 has 12 amino acids. The germline V gene has CDR1 LNHDA and CDR2 SQIVND (reference sequence). The CDR3 bases are TGTGCCAGTAGCCCCCCCCGAAACACCATATATTTT. Amino acids: CASSPPRNTIYF.

In this sample, this clonotype turned up a few times. V usage is TRBV5-4 and J usage is TRBJ1-1; 7 positions match TRBD1. The germline CDR1 and CDR2 sequences are SGHNT and YYREEE (reference sequence). The length of the CDR3 is 14 residues. The J segment lost 2 bases and the V segment lost 4 bases, leaving 5 bases of the junction unmatched. CDR3 sequence reads: CASSVGQLNTEAFF. For the CDR3, the DNA is TGTGCCAGCAGCGTGGGACAGCTTAACACTGAAGCTTTCTTT. Full variable domain (missing parts from reference TRBV5-4 and TRBJ1-1): ETGVTQSPTHLIKTRGQQVTLRCSSQSGHNTVSWYQQALGQGPQFIFQYYREEENGRGNFPPRFSGLQFPNYSSELNVNALELDDSALYLCASSVGQLNTEAFFGQGTRLTVV.

Only a few counts were recorded for this clonotype. J is TRBJ2-5 and V is TRBV30; no firm D call. CDR3 length: 13 amino acids. The V gene's germline CDR1 is GTSNPN and CDR2 SVGIG (reference sequence). Between the trimmed V and J ends, which lost 2 bases and 3 bases, there was a span of 10 bases. This chain's CDR3 is CAWSLSVKETQYF. The CDR3 nucleotides are TGTGCCTGGAGTTTGTCTGTTAAAGAGACCCAGTACTTC.

This clonotype has a count of ten or more. This chain uses TRBV7-2 with TRBJ1-3; D ambiguous. CDR1 and CDR2 from the germline V gene are SGHTA and FQGNSA. There are 12 residues in the CDR3. V was cut by 4 bases and J by 4 bases, with 5 bases left in between. Here the CDR3 reads CASSSRGNTIYF. The DNA for the CDR3 is TGTGCCAGCAGCTCCAGAGGAAACACCATATATTTT.

The J gene is TRBJ1-2, the V gene TRBV7-9; D unresolved. Germline-derived CDR1 and CDR2 are SEHNR and FQNEAQ (reference sequence). Deletions cut 2 bases from V and 4 bases from J, with 11 bases between. The CDR3 has 14 amino acids. The CDR3: CASSLMLQTYGYTF. In nucleotides, the CDR3 is TGTGCCAGCAGCTTAATGTTACAGACCTATGGCTACACCTTC.

This chain uses TRBV11-3 with TRBJ1-3; perhaps TRBD1 as D (6 bases). The CDR3 contains 14 residues. Between the trimmed V and J ends, which lost 3 bases and 4 bases, there was a span of 10 bases. Germline values: CDR1 SGHNT, CDR2 YENEEA. CDR3 sequence (DNA): TGTGCCAGCAGCTTCACAGGGTCAGGAAACACCATATATTTT. Its translation is CASSFTGSGNTIYF.

This clonotype appeared a few times. The chain employs TRBV4-3 and TRBJ2-1, with 11 bases fitting TRBD2. J was trimmed by 2 bases and V by 3 bases; bases with no gene match: 9. Per the germline V gene, CDR1 is LGHNA and CDR2 is YSLEER. This CDR3 spans 18 amino acids. The CDR3 reads CASSHPKGTSGTYNEQFF. CDR3 nucleotide sequence: TGCGCCAGCAGCCACCCGAAAGGGACTAGCGGAACCTACAATGAGCAGTTCTTC.

This clonotype has more than one count but fewer than ten. This chain links TRBV11-2 with TRBJ1-1, with D uncertain. Germline assignment: CDR1 SGHAT and CDR2 FQNNGV. The V gene lost 3 bases and the J gene lost 0 bases, with 11 bases spanning the gap. This CDR3 is 15 amino acids long. Written as DNA, the CDR3 is TGTGCCAGCAGCTTCCCAGGCCGGGTGAACACTGAAGCTTTCTTT. It is translated as CASSFPGRVNTEAFF.

This clonotype was seen only a few times. This rearrangement joins TRBV7-9 to TRBJ1-1; TRBD1 agrees at 9 bases. Germline assignment: CDR1 SEHNR and CDR2 FQNEAQ (reference sequence). The CDR3 is 15 residues long. Losses at the gene ends were 1 base for V and 5 bases for J; bases not matched to a gene: 5. The CDR3 DNA sequence: TGTGCCAGCAGCTTAGAGACAGGGGGGTTAACTGAAGCTTTCTTT. It yields the protein CASSLETGGLTEAFF.